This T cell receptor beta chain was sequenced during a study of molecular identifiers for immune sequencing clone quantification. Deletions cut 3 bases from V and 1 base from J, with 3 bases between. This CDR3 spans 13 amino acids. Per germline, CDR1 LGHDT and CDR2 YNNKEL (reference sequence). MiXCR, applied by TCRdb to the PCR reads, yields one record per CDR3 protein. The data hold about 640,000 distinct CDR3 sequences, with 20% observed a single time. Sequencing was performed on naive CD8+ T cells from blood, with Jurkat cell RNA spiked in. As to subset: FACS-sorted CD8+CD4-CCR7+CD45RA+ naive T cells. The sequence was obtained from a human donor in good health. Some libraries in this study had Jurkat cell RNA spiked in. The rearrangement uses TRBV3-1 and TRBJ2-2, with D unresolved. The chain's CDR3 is CASSHMNTGELFF. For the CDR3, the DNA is TGTGCCAGCAGCCACATGAACACCGGGGAGCTGTTTTTT.